This T cell receptor beta chain derives from a study of blood T cell repertoires in COVID-19. At the level of the study: Sample material is recorded as cDNA or gDNA derived from T cells, B-cell-depleted T cells, or PBMCs.

Per the study methods: For nucleated cells, counts were estimated from reference gene primer amplification. Data came from immunoSEQ multiplex PCR; TCRdb stores just in-frame clones and leaves some out. V and J calls and clone size are given by that table; D and trimming were obtained from the DNA. This table has about 140,000 clones, over 70% appearing once. This CDR3 spans 15 amino acids. Germline CDR1 and CDR2: SGHTA and FQGTGA. Trimming shortened V by 1 base and J by 7 bases, and 14 bases separated the two germline ends. The origin of this receptor is a man in his fifties with active or convalescent COVID-19. The sample comprised peripheral blood. The J gene is TRBJ2-1, the V gene TRBV7-3; tentative D call: TRBD2 (6 bases). DNA for the CDR3: TGTGCCAGCAGCTTAATGCCGGGAGAGGGGAATGAGCAGTTCTTC. Translation: CASSLMPGEGNEQFF.